Each of the 20 T cell receptor beta chains below was sequenced from the same sample in a study of T cell changes during pregnancy in multiple sclerosis. Data came from immunoSEQ multiplex PCR; TCRdb stores just in-frame clones and leaves some out. The sample has 40,000 to 45,000 clones, roughly 94% seen once; the top ten hold 1.5% to 2%. The input for sequencing was peripheral blood, taken in the third trimester of pregnancy. The receptors come from a female donor with multiple sclerosis, enrolled in a pregnancy study.

The V gene is TRBV4-1, the J gene TRBJ2-7; weak D call: TRBD1 (5 bases). The CDR3 is 14 residues long. Between the trimmed V and J ends, which lost 3 bases and 0 bases, there was a span of 9 bases. From germline, CDR1 is MGHRA and CDR2 YSYEKL. The CDR3 sequence is CASSQAGHSYEQYF. The CDR3 coding sequence is TGCGCCAGCAGCCAGGCAGGGCACTCCTACGAGCAGTACTTC.

V and J are TRBV9 and TRBJ2-5; 10 bases line up with TRBD2. CDR1 and CDR2 from the germline V gene are SGDLS and YYNGEE. V lost 0 bases to trimming and J lost 3 bases; unmatched junction nucleotides: 11. The CDR3 loop spans 18 amino acids. Written as DNA, the CDR3 is TGTGCCAGCAGCGTAGGACTAGCGGGCCGAGGGAGAAAAGAGACCCAGTACTTC. Its protein is CASSVGLAGRGRKETQYF.

The CDR3 is CASSQARAGQGAYEQYF. The CDR3 DNA reads TGCGCCAGCAGCCAAGCTAGGGCTGGACAGGGGGCATACGAGCAGTACTTC. The chain uses TRBV4-1 and TRBJ2-7, with 11 bases matching TRBD1. V trimming: 1 base; J trimming: 4 bases; junction bases outside the gene matches: 9. The CDR3 covers 17 residues. The germline V gene encodes CDR1 MGHRA and CDR2 YSYEKL.

The V and J genes are TRBV30 and TRBJ2-2, with 7 bases that match TRBD2. The CDR3 is made up of 15 amino acids. Trimming cost V 2 bases and J 3 bases; bases outside gene matches: 6. Germline lookup yields CDR1 GTSNPN and CDR2 SVGIG (reference sequence). The CDR3 DNA reads as TGTGCCTGGAGTTCACGACTAGCTGACACCGGGGAGCTGTTTTTT. Its translation: CAWSSRLADTGELFF.

This clone came up once. The chain carries TRBV18 and TRBJ1-2; 10 nucleotides match TRBD1. The CDR3 spans 14 residues. CDR1 and CDR2 from the germline V gene are KGHSH and LQKENI. After removal of 5 bases from V and 8 bases from J, the junction contained 8 bases not matched to a gene. The CDR3 protein is CASSAGQGFGGYTF. For the CDR3, the DNA is TGTGCCAGCTCAGCGGGACAGGGGTTTGGAGGCTACACCTTC.

The chain is built from TRBV7-2 and TRBJ1-5; no reliable D call. Looked up from germline, CDR1 is SGHTA and CDR2 is FQGNSA. V was clipped by 5 bases and J by 5 bases, with 13 bases between them. There are 14 residues in the CDR3. The CDR3 DNA reads as TGTGCCAGCAGCCCCTCTTGGAGCGATCAGCCCCAGCATTTT. Translation: CASSPSWSDQPQHF.

The genes are TRBV6-6 and TRBJ1-1; D perhaps matches TRBD1 (5 bases). Trimming cost V 5 bases and J 4 bases, with 17 bases left between them. This CDR3 contains 15 residues. Germline CDR1 and CDR2: MNHNY and SVGAGI (reference sequence). The CDR3 loop reads CASSTPTVHFTEAFF. The DNA of the CDR3 is TGTGCCAGCAGTACCCCGACAGTACACTTCACTGAAGCTTTCTTT.

The genes are TRBV28 and TRBJ2-1; 11 bases agree with TRBD2. CDR3 length: 18 residues. The ends lost 4 bases at V and 4 bases at J; junction bases unmatched: 12. Germline loops: CDR1 MDHEN, CDR2 SYDVKM. CDR3 sequence reads: CASSSLAGGTPGYNEQFF. Written as DNA, the CDR3 is TGTGCCAGCAGTTCTCTAGCGGGAGGTACTCCGGGGTACAATGAGCAGTTCTTC.

The rearrangement joins TRBV30 to TRBJ2-5, with D perhaps TRBD1 (7 bases). Germline CDR1 GTSNPN, CDR2 SVGIG (reference sequence). V was trimmed by 0 bases and J by 4 bases, leaving 12 bases between them. The CDR3 extends over 14 amino acids. The CDR3 loop is CAWSVGRGVETQYF. CDR3 DNA: TGTGCCTGGAGTGTCGGCAGGGGGGTAGAGACCCAGTACTTC.

The CDR3 nucleotides read TGTGCCAGCAGCTTTTCCCTAGGCTACGAGCAGTACTTC. This codes for CASSFSLGYEQYF. The gene calls are TRBV7-9 and TRBJ2-7; D unresolved. V lost 3 bases, J lost 3 bases, and 9 bases lay in between. This CDR3 has 13 residues. Per the germline V gene, CDR1 is SEHNR and CDR2 is FQNEAQ (reference sequence).

This rearrangement joins TRBV7-9 to TRBJ1-6, with a weak D call TRBD1 (6 bases). The germline V gene has CDR1 SEHNR and CDR2 FQNEAQ (reference sequence). Trimming took off 5 bases at V and 7 bases at J, with 12 bases between the two ends. The CDR3 has 14 amino acids. DNA of the CDR3: TGTGCCAGCAGCCCACAGGGAAGCAATTCACCCCTCCACTTT. Its translation is CASSPQGSNSPLHF.

The rearrangement joins TRBV6-1 to TRBJ1-6; a weak D match, TRBD1 (6 bases). CDR1 MNHNS and CDR2 SASEGT come from the germline V gene. V shed 2 bases and J shed 7 bases, with 12 bases lying between them. CDR3 length: 15 residues. The DNA of the CDR3 is TGTGCCAGCAGTGAAAGGGGGATTCGGAATTCACCCCTCCACTTT. Its translation is CASSERGIRNSPLHF.

The chain carries TRBV28 and TRBJ1-1; D is possibly TRBD1 (5 bases). This CDR3 contains 15 residues. Trimming left V 1 base short and J 6 bases short, with 15 bases between. Germline V gives CDR1 MDHEN, CDR2 SYDVKM. The DNA of the CDR3 is TGTGCCAGCAGTTTATTACCTCGACAGAAGGCTGAAGCTTTCTTT. As protein: CASSLLPRQKAEAFF.

The chain uses TRBV7-9 and TRBJ2-7; D unclear. V lost 3 bases, J lost 6 bases, and 15 bases lay in between. Germline CDR1 SEHNR, CDR2 FQNEAQ (reference sequence). The CDR3 is 14 residues long. The CDR3 nucleotides are TGTGCCAGCAGCTTTGATGGTCGGGTGGTCGAGCAGTACTTC. Translation gives CASSFDGRVVEQYF. The entire variable domain, with the rest obtained from reference TRBV7-9 and TRBJ2-7, is as follows: DTGVSQNPRHKITKRGQNVTFRCDPISEHNRLYWYRQTLGQGPEFLTYFQNEAQLEKSRLLSDRFSAERPKGSFSTLEIQRTEQGDSAMYLCASSFDGRVVEQYFGPGTRLTVT.

This clone has more than one count but fewer than ten. This chain connects TRBV13 to TRBJ2-7; 7 bases fit TRBD1. The CDR3 is 13 amino acids. Trimming removed 2 bases from V and 3 bases from J; junction bases left unmatched: 1. CDR1 is PRHDT, CDR2 FYEKMQ, per germline (reference sequence). The CDR3, as DNA: TGTGCCAGCAGCTTACGGGACAGCTACGAGCAGTACTTC. This encodes CASSLRDSYEQYF.

With regard to this clone: Distinct nucleotide sequences in the sample also encode this CDR3. CDR3 protein: CASSIRDRNQPQHF. CDR3 nucleotide sequence: TGTGCCAGTAGTATTAGGGACAGAAATCAGCCCCAGCATTTT. The rearrangement joins TRBV19 to TRBJ1-5; 7 bases align to TRBD1. V lost 3 bases to trimming and J lost 4 bases; unmatched junction nucleotides: 3. CDR1 LNHDA and CDR2 SQIVND come from the germline V gene (reference sequence). This CDR3 is built from 14 residues.

V and J are TRBV30 and TRBJ1-5; D is ambiguous. Germline-derived CDR1 and CDR2 are GTSNPN and SVGIG (reference sequence). V gave up 6 bases and J gave up 7 bases, with 19 bases separating them. The CDR3 sequence is 14 residues long. DNA of the CDR3: TGTGCCTGCTCATGGACGGGAATTGGACAGCCCCAGCATTTT. It codes for CACSWTGIGQPQHF.

This clone was detected only once. This CDR3 is CALLRDYGYTF. Written as DNA, the CDR3 is TGTGCCTTACTCCGGGACTATGGCTACACCTTC. V and J are TRBV30 and TRBJ1-2, with no clear D. CDR3 length: 11 amino acids. In germline, CDR1 is GTSNPN, CDR2 SVGIG (reference sequence). The germline V and J ends were trimmed by 7 bases and 3 bases, with 9 bases remaining between them.

This chain connects TRBV6-5 to TRBJ1-1; no clear D gene. CDR1 MNHEY and CDR2 SVGAGI come from the germline V gene. Trimming left V 0 bases short and J 7 bases short, with 9 bases between. The CDR3 runs 13 residues. The CDR3 DNA sequence: TGTGCCAGCAGTTACTCAACGGTTGGTGAAGCTTTCTTT. As protein: CASSYSTVGEAFF.

The chain combines TRBV6-4 with TRBJ2-3, with D possibly TRBD2 on 6 matching bases. V was pared by 0 bases and J by 8 bases, with 12 bases between. This CDR3 spans 14 amino acids. Germline CDR1 is MRHNA and CDR2 is SNTAGT. This CDR3 is CASSDSDGSGTQYF. The CDR3 DNA follows: TGTGCCAGCAGTGACTCAGACGGGAGTGGTACGCAGTATTTT.